The T cell receptor (beta chain) described here comes from a study of T-cell reconstitution after alpha-beta-depleted transplantation in children. General study findings and limits: As was reported, about two months after transplant, alpha-beta T cells came from several hundred expanded graft clones.

TCRbeta library construction was performed incorporating unique molecular identifiers. TCRdb reanalysed the PCR reads using MiXCR and keeps one entry per CDR3 protein. The sample has about 400,000 distinct CDR3 sequences, 16% seen once. With 6 bases clipped from V and 10 bases from J, the junction kept 15 bases outside the gene matches. The V gene's germline CDR1 is SEHNR and CDR2 FQNEAQ (reference sequence). The CDR3 is 16 residues long. As concerns this clonotype: The antigen remains unidentified.

This TCR was recovered from a boy less than two years old who had a stem cell transplant for Wiskott-Aldrich syndrome, so the T cells may come from the graft donor. V is TRBV7-9 and J is TRBJ1-4; 9 positions match TRBD1. The source material was PBMCs, mostly from graft donor cells, sampled 360 days after TCRalphabeta/CD19-depleted stem cell transplant. The CDR3 DNA follows: TGTGCCAGCAGTCGAATCCGGACAGGGGAGAGTGGAAAACTGTTTTTT. Translation gives CASSRIRTGESGKLFF.